This T cell receptor (beta chain) was found in a study of Ad26.COV2.S vaccination and SARS-CoV-2 variants. Whole-study context: The vaccine Ad26.COV2.S was put into the muscle once, or twice with 56 days between.

V lost 1 base and J 3 bases, leaving 12 bases between the germline ends. Germline values: CDR1 LNHDA, CDR2 SQIVND (reference sequence). This CDR3 is built from 15 residues. The data were produced by immunoSEQ multiplex PCR, yet TCRdb's version contains in-frame clones alone and is incomplete. The sample carries roughly 420,000 clones, roughly 89% recorded once. Treatment defined: some 20 received Ad26.COV2.S at low or high dose, single or two shots; about 5 received placebo; per-sample allocation not given. Day 63 after the first injection of vaccine or placebo was the sampling time. The TCR comes from a person between 18 and 60 years old who received the Ad26.COV2.S COVID-19 vaccine or a placebo. The sample was peripheral blood, taken in a trial of Ad26.COV2.S vaccine versus placebo. The V and J genes are TRBV19 and TRBJ1-1; D is unresolved. CDR3 in amino acids: CASSIGIGSYTEAFF. In nucleotides, the CDR3 is TGTGCCAGTAGTATAGGAATAGGATCCTACACTGAAGCTTTCTTT. Drawing the rest from reference TRBV19 and TRBJ1-1, the complete variable domain is DGGITQSPKYLFRKEGQNVTLSCEQNLNHDAMYWYRQDPGQGLRLIYYSQIVNDFQKGDIAEGYSVSREKKESFPLTVTSAQKNPTAFYLCASSIGIGSYTEAFFGQGTRLTVV.